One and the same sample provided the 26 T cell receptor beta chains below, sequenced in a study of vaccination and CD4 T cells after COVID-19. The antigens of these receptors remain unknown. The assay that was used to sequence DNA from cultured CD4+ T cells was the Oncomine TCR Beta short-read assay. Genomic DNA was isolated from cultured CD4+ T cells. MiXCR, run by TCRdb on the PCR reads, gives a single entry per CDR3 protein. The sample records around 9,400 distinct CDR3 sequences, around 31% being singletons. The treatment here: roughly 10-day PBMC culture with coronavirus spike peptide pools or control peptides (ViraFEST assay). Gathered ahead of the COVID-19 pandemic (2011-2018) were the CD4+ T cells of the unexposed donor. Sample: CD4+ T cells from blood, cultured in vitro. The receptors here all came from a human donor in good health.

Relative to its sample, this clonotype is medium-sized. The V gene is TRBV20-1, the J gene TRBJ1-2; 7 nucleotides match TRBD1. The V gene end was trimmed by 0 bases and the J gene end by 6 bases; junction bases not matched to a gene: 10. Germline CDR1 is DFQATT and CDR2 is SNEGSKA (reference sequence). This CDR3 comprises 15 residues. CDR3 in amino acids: CSARDTRGQRNGYTF. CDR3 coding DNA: TGCAGTGCTAGAGATACTCGGGGACAGCGTAATGGCTACACCTTC.

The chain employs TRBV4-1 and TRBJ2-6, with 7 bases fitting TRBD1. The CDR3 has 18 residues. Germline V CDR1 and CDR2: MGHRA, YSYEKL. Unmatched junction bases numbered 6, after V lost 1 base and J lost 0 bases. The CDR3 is CASSQAQRGPSGANVLTF. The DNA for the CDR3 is TGCGCCAGCAGCCAAGCGCAGAGGGGGCCCTCTGGGGCCAACGTCCTGACTTTC.

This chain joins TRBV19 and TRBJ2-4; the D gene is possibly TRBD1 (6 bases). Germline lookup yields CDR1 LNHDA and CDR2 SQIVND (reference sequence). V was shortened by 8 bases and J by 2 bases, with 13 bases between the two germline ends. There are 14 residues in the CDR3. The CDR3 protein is CASGQRGTKNIQYF. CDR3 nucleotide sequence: TGTGCCAGTGGACAGAGGGGTACCAAAAACATTCAGTACTTC.

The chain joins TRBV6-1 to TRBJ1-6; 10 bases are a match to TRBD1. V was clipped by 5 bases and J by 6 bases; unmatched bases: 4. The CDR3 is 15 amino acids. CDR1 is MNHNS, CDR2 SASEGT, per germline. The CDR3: CASSPGQGFNSPLHF. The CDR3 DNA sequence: TGTGCCAGCAGTCCGGGACAGGGGTTTAATTCACCCCTCCACTTT.

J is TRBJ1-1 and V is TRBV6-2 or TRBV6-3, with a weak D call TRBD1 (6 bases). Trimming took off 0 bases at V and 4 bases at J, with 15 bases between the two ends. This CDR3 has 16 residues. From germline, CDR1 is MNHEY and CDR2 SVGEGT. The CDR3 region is CASSYSTGLEVTEAFF. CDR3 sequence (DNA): TGTGCCAGCAGTTACTCTACAGGGCTTGAGGTCACTGAAGCTTTCTTT.

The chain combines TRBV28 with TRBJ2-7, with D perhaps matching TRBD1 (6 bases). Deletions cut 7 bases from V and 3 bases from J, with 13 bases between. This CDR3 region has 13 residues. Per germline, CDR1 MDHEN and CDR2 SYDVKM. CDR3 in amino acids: CASIQGSSYEQYF. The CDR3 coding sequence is TGTGCCAGCATCCAGGGGTCGAGCTACGAGCAGTACTTC.

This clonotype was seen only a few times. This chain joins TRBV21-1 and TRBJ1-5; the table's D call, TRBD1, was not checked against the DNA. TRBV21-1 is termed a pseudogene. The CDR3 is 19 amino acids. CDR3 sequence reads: CASSTSTLLTGYGNQPQHF. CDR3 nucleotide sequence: TGTGCCAGCAGCACCTCTACCCTCCTAACAGGGTATGGGAATCAGCCCCAGCATTTT.

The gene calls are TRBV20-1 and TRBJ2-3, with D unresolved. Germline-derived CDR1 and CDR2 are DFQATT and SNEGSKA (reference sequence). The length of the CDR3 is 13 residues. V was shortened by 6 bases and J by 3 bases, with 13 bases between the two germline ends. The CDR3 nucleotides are TGCAGTGCCCAAATCGTTTCGACAGATACGCAGTATTTT. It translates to CSAQIVSTDTQYF.

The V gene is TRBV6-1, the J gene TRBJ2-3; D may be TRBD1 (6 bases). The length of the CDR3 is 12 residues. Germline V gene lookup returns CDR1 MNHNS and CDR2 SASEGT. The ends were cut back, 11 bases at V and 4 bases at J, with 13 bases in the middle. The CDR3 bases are TGTGCCTCCGAAGGGGGAGCAGATACGCAGTATTTT. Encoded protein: CASEGGADTQYF.

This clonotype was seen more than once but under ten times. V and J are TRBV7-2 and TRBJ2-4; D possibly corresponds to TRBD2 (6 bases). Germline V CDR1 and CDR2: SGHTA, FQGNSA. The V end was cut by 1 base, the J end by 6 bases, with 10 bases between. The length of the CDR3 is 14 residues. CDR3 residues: CASSLGAGLNIQYF. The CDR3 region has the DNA TGTGCCAGCAGCTTAGGGGCGGGACTAAACATTCAGTACTTC.

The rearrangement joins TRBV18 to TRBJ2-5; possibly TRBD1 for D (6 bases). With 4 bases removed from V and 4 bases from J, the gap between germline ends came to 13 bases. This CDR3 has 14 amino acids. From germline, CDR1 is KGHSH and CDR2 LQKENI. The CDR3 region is CASSRTGSSETQYF. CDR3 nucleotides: TGTGCCAGCTCACGAACAGGGTCCTCAGAGACCCAGTACTTC.

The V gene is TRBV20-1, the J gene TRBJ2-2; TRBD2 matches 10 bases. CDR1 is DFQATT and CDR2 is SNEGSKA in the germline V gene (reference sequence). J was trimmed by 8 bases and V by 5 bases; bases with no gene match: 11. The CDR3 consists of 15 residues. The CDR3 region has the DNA TGCAGTGCTGACTGGCTAGCGGGAGTTGAGGGGGAGCTGTTTTTT. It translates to CSADWLAGVEGELFF.

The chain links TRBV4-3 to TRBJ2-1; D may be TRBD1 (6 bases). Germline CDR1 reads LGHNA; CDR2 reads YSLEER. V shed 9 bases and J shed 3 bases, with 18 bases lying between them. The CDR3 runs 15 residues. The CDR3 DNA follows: TGCGCCAGTCCGCCGGACAGCCTTATCTACAATGAGCAGTTCTTC. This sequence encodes CASPPDSLIYNEQFF.

DNA for the CDR3: TGTGCCAGCAGTGAATCCTTTGGCTACACCTTC. Protein product: CASSESFGYTF. The chain links TRBV25-1 to TRBJ1-2, with D unclear. The CDR3 contains 11 residues. Germline CDR1 MGHDK, CDR2 SYGVNS. V was cut by 1 base and J by 7 bases, with 4 bases left in between.

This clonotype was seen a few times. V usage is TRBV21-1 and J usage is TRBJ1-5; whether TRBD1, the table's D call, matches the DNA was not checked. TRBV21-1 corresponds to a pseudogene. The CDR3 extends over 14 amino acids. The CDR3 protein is CASNQGILGQPQHF. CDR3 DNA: TGTGCCAGCAATCAGGGGATCCTGGGTCAGCCCCAGCATTTT.

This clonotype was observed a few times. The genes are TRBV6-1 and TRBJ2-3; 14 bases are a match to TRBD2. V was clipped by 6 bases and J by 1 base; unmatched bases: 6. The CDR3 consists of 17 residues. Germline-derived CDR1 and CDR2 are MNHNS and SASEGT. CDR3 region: CASSGTSGGGGTDTQYF. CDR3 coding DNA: TGTGCCAGCAGCGGGACTAGCGGGGGTGGGGGCACAGATACGCAGTATTTT.

CDR3: CASSPIGGTQYF. The CDR3 DNA reads TGTGCCAGCAGTCCCATAGGAGGTACGCAGTATTTT. The V and J genes are TRBV7-3 and TRBJ2-3; weak D call: TRBD2 (5 bases). Germline V gene data show CDR1 as SGHTA and CDR2 as FQGTGA. The CDR3 loop spans 12 amino acids. V gave up 6 bases and J gave up 8 bases, with 12 bases separating them.

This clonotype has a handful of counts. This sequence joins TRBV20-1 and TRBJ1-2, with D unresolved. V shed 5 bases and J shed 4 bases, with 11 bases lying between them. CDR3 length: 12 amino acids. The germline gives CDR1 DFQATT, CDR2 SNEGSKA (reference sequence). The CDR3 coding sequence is TGCAGTGCTTCCCACAGAACCTATGGCTACACCTTC. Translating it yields CSASHRTYGYTF.

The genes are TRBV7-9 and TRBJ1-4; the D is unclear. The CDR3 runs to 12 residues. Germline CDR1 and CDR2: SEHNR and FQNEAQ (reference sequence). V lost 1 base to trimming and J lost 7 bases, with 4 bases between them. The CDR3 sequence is CASSLVSEKLFF. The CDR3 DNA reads TGTGCCAGCAGCTTAGTGAGTGAAAAACTGTTTTTT.

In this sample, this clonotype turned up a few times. The CDR3 loop reads CASSLLVRQDLYNSPLHF. CDR3 nucleotide sequence: TGTGCCAGCAGTTTATTGGTTCGACAGGACCTCTATAATTCACCCCTCCACTTT. This chain connects TRBV27 to TRBJ1-6; a possible D gene is TRBD1 (6 bases). V lost 1 base and J lost 3, with 16 bases in between. The CDR3 runs to 18 residues. CDR1 is MNHEY and CDR2 is SMNVEV in the germline V gene (reference sequence).

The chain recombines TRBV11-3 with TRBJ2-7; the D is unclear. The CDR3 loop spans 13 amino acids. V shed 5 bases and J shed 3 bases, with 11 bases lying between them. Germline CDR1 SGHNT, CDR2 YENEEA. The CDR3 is CASSGRGNYEQYF. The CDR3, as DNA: TGTGCCAGCAGCGGGCGTGGGAACTACGAGCAGTACTTC. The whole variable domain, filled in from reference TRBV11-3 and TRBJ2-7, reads EAGVVQSPRYKIIEKKQPVAFWCNPISGHNTLYWYLQNLGQGPELLIRYENEEAVDDSQLPKDRFSAERLKGVDSTLKIQPAELGDSAVYLCASSGRGNYEQYFGPGTRLTVT.

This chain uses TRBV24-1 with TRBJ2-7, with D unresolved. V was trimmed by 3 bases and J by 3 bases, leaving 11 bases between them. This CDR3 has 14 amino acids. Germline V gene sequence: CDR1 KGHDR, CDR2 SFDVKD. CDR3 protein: CATSDSAENYEQYF. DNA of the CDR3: TGTGCCACCAGTGATAGTGCGGAGAACTACGAGCAGTACTTC.

The CDR3 DNA is TGTGCCAGCAGTTTTCTTGTGGGGGCGAACACTGAAGCTTTCTTT. Translation gives CASSFLVGANTEAFF. V and J are TRBV28 and TRBJ1-1, with TRBD1 as a possible D gene (6 bases). The germline V gene has CDR1 MDHEN and CDR2 SYDVKM. The CDR3 length is 15 residues. The germline V and J ends were trimmed by 3 bases and 1 base, with 12 bases remaining between them.

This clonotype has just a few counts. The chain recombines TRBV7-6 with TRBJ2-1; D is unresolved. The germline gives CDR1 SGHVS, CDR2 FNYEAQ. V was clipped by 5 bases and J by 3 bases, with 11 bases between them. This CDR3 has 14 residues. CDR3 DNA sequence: TGTGCCAGCAGCCCCACGGGTTACTACAATGAGCAGTTCTTC. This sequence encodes CASSPTGYYNEQFF. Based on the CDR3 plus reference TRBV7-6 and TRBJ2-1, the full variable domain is GAGVSQSPRYKVTKRGQDVALRCDPISGHVSLYWYRQALGQGPEFLTYFNYEAQQDKSGLPNDRFSAERPEGSISTLTIQRTEQRDSAMYRCASSPTGYYNEQFFGPGTRLTVL.

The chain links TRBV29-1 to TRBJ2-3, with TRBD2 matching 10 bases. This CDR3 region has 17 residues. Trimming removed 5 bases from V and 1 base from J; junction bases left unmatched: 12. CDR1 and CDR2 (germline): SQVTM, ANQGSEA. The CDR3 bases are TGCAGCGTTCAGCGGCTAGCGGGAGAGGGCGGCACAGATACGCAGTATTTT. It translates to CSVQRLAGEGGTDTQYF.

This chain's CDR3 is CATSRRPLAAQETQYF. The CDR3 DNA is TGTGCCACCAGCAGGAGGCCACTAGCGGCACAAGAGACCCAGTACTTC. The rearrangement joins TRBV15 to TRBJ2-5; 8 nucleotides match TRBD2. V was clipped by 3 bases and J by 2 bases; unmatched bases: 8. This CDR3 has 16 amino acids. From germline, CDR1 is LNHNV and CDR2 YYDKDF (reference sequence).